The clone carrying this T cell receptor beta chain was seen a handful of times. The antigen is not known. Combining a sample-barcoded 5' primer with a J-beta primer mix, a second PCR ran for roughly 6 to 12 cycles. In TCRdb, the 5' RACE reads were re-called with MiXCR into one record per CDR3 protein. In the table there are around 820,000 distinct CDR3 sequences, just under 25% of which are singletons. The data stem from a study of blood T cells in healthy people across ages. General study points: The unsorted PBMCs prevented any conclusive comparison of naive versus antigen-experienced cells.

The CDR3 consists of 13 residues. Germline V gene sequence: CDR1 SGHTA, CDR2 FQGNSA. V lost 11 bases and J lost 2, with 12 bases in between. These data also formed part of another study, on T cells of mothers and their children. This second report adds: Donation came from a few healthy Caucasian mothers together with their six children.

The chain is built from TRBV7-2 and TRBJ2-2; D may be TRBD1 or TRBD2 (6 bases each). This clonotype originated in a boy aged 5 to 17 in good health. Source material: blood. The CDR3 spells CALGGTNTGELFF. The CDR3, as DNA: TGTGCCCTAGGGGGGACAAACACCGGGGAGCTGTTTTTT.